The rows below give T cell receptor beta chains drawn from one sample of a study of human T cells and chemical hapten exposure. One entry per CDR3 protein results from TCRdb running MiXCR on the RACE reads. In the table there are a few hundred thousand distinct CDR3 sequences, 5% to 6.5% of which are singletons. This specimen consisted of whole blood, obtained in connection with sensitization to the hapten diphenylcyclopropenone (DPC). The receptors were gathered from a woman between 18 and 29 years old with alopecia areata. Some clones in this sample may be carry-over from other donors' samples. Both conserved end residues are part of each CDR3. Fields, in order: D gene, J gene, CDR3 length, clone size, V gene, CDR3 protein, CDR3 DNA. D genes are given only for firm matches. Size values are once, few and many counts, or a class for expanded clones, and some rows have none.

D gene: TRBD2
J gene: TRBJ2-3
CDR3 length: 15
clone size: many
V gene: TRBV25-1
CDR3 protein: CASISSGGLGDTQYF
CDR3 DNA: TGTGCCAGCATTTCTAGCGGGGGTCTAGGGGATACGCAGTATTTT

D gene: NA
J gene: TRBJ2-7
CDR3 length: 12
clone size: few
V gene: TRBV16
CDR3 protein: CASSQSPYEQYF
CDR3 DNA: TGTGCCAGCAGCCAATCCCCCTACGAGCAGTACTTC

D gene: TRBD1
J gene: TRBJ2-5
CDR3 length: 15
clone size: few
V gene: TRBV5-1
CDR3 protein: CASSLRTGGLETQYF
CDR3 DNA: TGCGCCAGCAGCCTCCGGACAGGGGGTTTGGAGACCCAGTACTTC

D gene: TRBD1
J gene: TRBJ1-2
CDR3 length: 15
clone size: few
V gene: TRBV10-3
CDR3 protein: CAISYRGQGDYGYTF
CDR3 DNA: TGTGCCATCAGCTACCGGGGACAGGGAGACTATGGCTACACCTTC

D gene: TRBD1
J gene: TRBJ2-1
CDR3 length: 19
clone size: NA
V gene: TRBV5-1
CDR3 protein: CASSSRTGAVQSSYNEQFF
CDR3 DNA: TGCGCCAGCAGCAGCCGGACAGGGGCCGTACAAAGCTCCTACAATGAGCAGTTCTTC

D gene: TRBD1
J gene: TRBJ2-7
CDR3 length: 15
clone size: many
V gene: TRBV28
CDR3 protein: CASSRFPGQGYEQYF
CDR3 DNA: TGTGCCAGCAGCCGGTTCCCCGGACAGGGCTACGAGCAGTACTTC

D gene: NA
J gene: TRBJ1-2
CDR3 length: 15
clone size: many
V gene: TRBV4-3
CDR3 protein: CASSQETGRGDGYTF
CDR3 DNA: TGCGCCAGCAGCCAAGAGACTGGCAGAGGTGATGGCTACACCTTC

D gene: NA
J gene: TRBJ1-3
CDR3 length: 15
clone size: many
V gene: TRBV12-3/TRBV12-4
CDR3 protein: CASLYHGGAGNTIYF
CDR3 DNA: TGTGCCAGCCTGTACCACGGGGGGGCTGGAAACACCATATATTTT

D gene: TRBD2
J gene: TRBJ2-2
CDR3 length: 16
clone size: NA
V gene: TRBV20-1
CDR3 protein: CSASETSGGDTGELFF
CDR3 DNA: TGCAGTGCTAGCGAGACTAGCGGGGGGGACACCGGGGAGCTGTTTTTT

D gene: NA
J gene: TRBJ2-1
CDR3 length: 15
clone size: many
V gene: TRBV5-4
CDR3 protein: CASSPTGGGFNEQFF
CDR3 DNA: TGTGCCAGCAGCCCAACAGGCGGAGGGTTCAATGAGCAGTTCTTC

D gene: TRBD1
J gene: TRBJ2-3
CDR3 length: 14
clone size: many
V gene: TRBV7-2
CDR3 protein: CASSRTGAIDTQYF
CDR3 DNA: TGTGCCAGCAGCCGGACAGGGGCCATAGATACGCAGTATTTT

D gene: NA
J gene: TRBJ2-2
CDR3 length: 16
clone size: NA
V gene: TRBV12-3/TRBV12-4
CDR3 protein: CASSLGGAENTGELFF
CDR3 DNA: TGTGCCAGCAGTTTAGGAGGGGCGGAGAACACCGGGGAGCTGTTTTTT

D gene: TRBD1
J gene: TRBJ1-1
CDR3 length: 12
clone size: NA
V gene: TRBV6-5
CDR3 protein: CASSYRQGKAFF
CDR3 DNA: TGTGCCAGCAGTTACCGACAGGGGAAAGCTTTCTTT

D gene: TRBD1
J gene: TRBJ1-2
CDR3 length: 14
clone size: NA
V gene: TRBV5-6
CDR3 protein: CASSTQGANYGYTF
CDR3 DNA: TGTGCCAGCAGCACCCAGGGGGCTAACTATGGCTACACCTTC